These 26 T cell receptor beta chains originate from one sample sequenced in a study of cytomegalovirus exposure and HLA in healthy donors. Use of 60 Vbeta and 13 Jbeta primers characterized the PCR. The repertoire was sequenced with immunoSEQ multiplex PCR; TCRdb's copy has only in-frame clones and lacks some. Of tens of thousands of clones listed, approximately 82% are singletons. Source material: PBMCs. The receptor source for this set is a man aged 45 to 65 in good health and CMV-seronegative.

This clone appeared a few times. V gene TRBV6-1 combines with J gene TRBJ1-2; D is possibly TRBD1 (5 bases). V lost 6 bases, J lost 4 bases, and 12 bases lay in between. The CDR3 runs to 13 residues. CDR1 MNHNS and CDR2 SASEGT come from the germline V gene. In DNA form, the CDR3 reads TGTGCCAGCAGGGAGGGGACCAGCTATGGCTACACCTTC. Translated: CASREGTSYGYTF.

The chain links TRBV28 to TRBJ1-2; a possible D gene is TRBD1 (5 bases). CDR1 is MDHEN, CDR2 SYDVKM, per germline. The CDR3 runs 14 residues. The V end was cut by 3 bases, the J end by 4 bases, with 12 bases between. CDR3: CASSFSTALYGYTF. CDR3 DNA: TGTGCCAGCAGTTTTTCGACAGCCCTCTATGGCTACACCTTC.

The CDR3 nucleotides read TGTGCCAGCAACAACCGGGCCGGGGGTGAAAAACTGTTTTTT. Translating gives CASNNRAGGEKLFF. The chain joins TRBV6-6 to TRBJ1-4, with D possibly TRBD1 on 5 matching bases. This CDR3 contains 14 residues. Germline assignment: CDR1 MNHNY and CDR2 SVGAGI (reference sequence). V was shortened by 7 bases and J by 7 bases, with 16 bases between the two germline ends.

The chain combines TRBV7-7 with TRBJ1-4; the match to TRBD1 covers 8 bases. This CDR3 contains 18 residues. Unmatched junction bases numbered 18, after V lost 5 bases and J lost 7 bases. The V gene's germline CDR1 is SSHAT and CDR2 FNYEAQ (reference sequence). CDR3 region: CASSPFRDRPTWGEKLFF. CDR3 coding DNA: TGTGCCAGCAGCCCTTTCCGGGACAGGCCCACGTGGGGTGAAAAACTGTTTTTT.

The J gene is TRBJ2-7, the V gene TRBV5-1; D remains unclear. Germline values: CDR1 SGHRS, CDR2 YFSETQ. The CDR3 covers 11 residues. V was cut by 7 bases and J by 4 bases, with 9 bases left in between. The CDR3: CASGQDYEQYF. The CDR3 nucleotides read TGCGCCAGCGGCCAAGATTACGAGCAGTACTTC.

This clone was recorded a few times. The CDR3 loop reads CASSIPRTGYHEQYF. DNA of the CDR3: TGTGCCAGCAGCATCCCCAGGACAGGGTACCACGAGCAGTACTTC. This chain joins TRBV5-6 and TRBJ2-7, with 8 bases matching TRBD1. After removal of 4 bases from V and 5 bases from J, the junction contained 11 bases not matched to a gene. CDR1 and CDR2 from the germline V gene are SGHDT and YYEEEE. This CDR3 region has 15 residues.

V gene TRBV5-4 combines with J gene TRBJ2-3; perhaps TRBD2 as D (7 bases). Germline loops: CDR1 SGHNT, CDR2 YYREEE (reference sequence). The CDR3 loop spans 16 amino acids. V lost 0 bases, J lost 2 bases, and 13 bases lay in between. In DNA, the CDR3 is TGTGCCAGCAGCTTGGCCGGGGGGCCCCACACAGATACGCAGTATTTT. Residues: CASSLAGGPHTDTQYF.

This clone showed up just a few times. This chain uses TRBV11-3 with TRBJ1-1; 9 nucleotides line up with TRBD1. This CDR3 contains 14 residues. Per the germline V gene, CDR1 is SGHNT and CDR2 is YENEEA. The V and J ends lost 4 bases and 8 bases, in that order; junction bases with no gene match: 8. In DNA form, the CDR3 reads TGTGCCAGCAGCTATGGACAGGGGTTTTACGAAGCTTTCTTT. As protein: CASSYGQGFYEAFF.

This chain connects TRBV5-6 to TRBJ2-7; D is unclear. Trimming cost V 0 bases and J 4 bases, with 8 bases left between them. Germline CDR1 SGHDT, CDR2 YYEEEE. This CDR3 is 13 amino acids long. The CDR3 DNA reads TGTGCCAGCAGCTTGGGGTCGAGTTACGAGCAGTACTTC. This codes for CASSLGSSYEQYF. The whole variable domain, filled in from reference TRBV5-6 and TRBJ2-7, reads DAGVTQSPTHLIKTRGQQVTLRCSPKSGHDTVSWYQQALGQGPQFIFQYYEEEERQRGNFPDRFSGHQFPNYSSELNVNALLLGDSALYLCASSLGSSYEQYFGPGTRLTVT.

CDR3 bases: TGCAGCGTTGTGCGTCACCAGGTAGTTTTGAACACTGAAGCTTTCTTT. This encodes CSVVRHQVVLNTEAFF. The gene calls are TRBV29-1 and TRBJ1-1; D gene unclear. Germline V gene sequence: CDR1 SQVTM, CDR2 ANQGSEA. V was trimmed by 4 bases and J by 0 bases, leaving 18 bases between them. The length of the CDR3 is 16 residues.

This clone was observed a single time. The chain employs TRBV5-4 and TRBJ1-1; 9 positions agree with TRBD1. J gave up 2 bases and V 4 bases, and 9 bases lay outside the gene matches. Germline V gene sequence: CDR1 SGHNT, CDR2 YYREEE (reference sequence). This CDR3 is built from 16 residues. The CDR3 DNA reads as TGTGCCAGCAGCCCTAATCGGGGACAGGGAAACACTGAAGCTTTCTTT. Encoded protein: CASSPNRGQGNTEAFF.

The chain has TRBV9 and TRBJ2-5, with 9 positions matching TRBD1. CDR3 length: 14 residues. Germline assignment: CDR1 SGDLS and CDR2 YYNGEE. V lost 1 base and J lost 3; bases outside the gene matches: 1. CDR3 nucleotide sequence: TGTGCCAGCAGCGTAAGACAGGGGGAAGAGACCCAGTACTTC. This sequence encodes CASSVRQGEETQYF. Together with reference TRBV9 and TRBJ2-5, the CDR3 gives the full variable domain: DSGVTQTPKHLITATGQRVTLRCSPRSGDLSVYWYQQSLDQGLQFLIQYYNGEERAKGNILERFSAQQFPDLHSELNLSSLELGDSALYFCASSVRQGEETQYFGPGTRLLVL.

This clone has only one observation. The chain uses TRBV7-9 and TRBJ1-1, with D perhaps matching TRBD1 (6 bases). Deletions cut 4 bases from V and 5 bases from J, with 17 bases between. The CDR3 consists of 15 residues. Germline CDR1 is SEHNR and CDR2 is FQNEAQ (reference sequence). The CDR3 loop reads CASSSPDPGETEAFF. CDR3 DNA: TGTGCCAGCAGCTCGCCGGATCCAGGGGAGACTGAAGCTTTCTTT. The full variable domain, its missing parts supplied by reference TRBV7-9 and TRBJ1-1, is DTGVSQNPRHKITKRGQNVTFRCDPISEHNRLYWYRQTLGQGPEFLTYFQNEAQLEKSRLLSDRFSAERPKGSFSTLEIQRTEQGDSAMYLCASSSPDPGETEAFFGQGTRLTVV.

The rearrangement uses TRBV9 and TRBJ2-1; 9 bases match TRBD2. The V segment lost 4 bases and the J segment 4 bases; nucleotides outside the gene matches: 6. This CDR3 comprises 15 residues. Germline V CDR1 and CDR2: SGDLS, YYNGEE. The CDR3 DNA is TGTGCCAGCAGCCCGACCAGCGGGGGGTACAATGAGCAGTTCTTC. It is translated as CASSPTSGGYNEQFF.

The chain is built from TRBV30 and TRBJ1-2; D perhaps matches TRBD1 (6 bases). The germline V gene encodes CDR1 GTSNPN and CDR2 SVGIG (reference sequence). The ends were cut back, 7 bases at V and 3 bases at J, with 15 bases in the middle. CDR3 size: 13 residues. The CDR3 here is CAFSTGHDYGYTF. CDR3 coding DNA: TGTGCCTTCTCTACAGGGCATGACTATGGCTACACCTTC.

The genes are TRBV7-2 and TRBJ2-1; TRBD1 agrees at 7 bases. CDR1 SGHTA and CDR2 FQGNSA come from the germline V gene. Trimming took 0 bases from V and 5 from J; bases not matched to a gene: 4. This CDR3 contains 15 residues. CDR3 sequence reads: CASSLARQGDNEQFF. Written as DNA, the CDR3 is TGTGCCAGCAGCTTAGCGCGTCAGGGGGACAATGAGCAGTTCTTC.

The rearrangement joins TRBV7-9 to TRBJ1-1, with TRBD1 matching 7 bases. The CDR3 spans 14 residues. With 4 bases clipped from V and 5 bases from J, the junction kept 7 bases outside the gene matches. Germline assignment: CDR1 SEHNR and CDR2 FQNEAQ (reference sequence). CDR3 region: CASSSAGGWTEAFF. Written as DNA, the CDR3 is TGTGCCAGCAGCTCTGCAGGGGGGTGGACTGAAGCTTTCTTT.

The gene calls are TRBV5-5 and TRBJ2-7, with D maybe TRBD1 (5 bases). Trimming pared 3 bases from V and 7 bases from J, leaving 11 bases between. Per the germline V gene, CDR1 is SGHKS and CDR2 is YYEKEE (reference sequence). The CDR3 is 12 residues long. The CDR3 protein is CASSSTDREQYF. Here the CDR3 DNA reads TGTGCCAGCAGCTCGACAGATCGGGAGCAGTACTTC.

The chain has TRBV2 and TRBJ1-1, with D unclear. The CDR3 is made up of 13 amino acids. CDR1 is SNHLY, CDR2 FYNNEI, per germline. Trimming removed 6 bases at V and 1 base at J, with 9 bases between. CDR3 nucleotides: TGTGCCAGCAGACACAACAGGAACACTGAAGCTTTCTTT. Translated, it gives CASRHNRNTEAFF. The variable domain in full, completed from reference TRBV2 and TRBJ1-1, reads EPEVTQTPSHQVTQMGQEVILRCVPISNHLYFYWYRQILGQKVEFLVSFYNNEISEKSEIFDDQFSVERPDGSNFTLKIRSTKLEDSAMYFCASRHNRNTEAFFGQGTRLTVV.

In nucleotides, the CDR3 is TGTGCCAGCAGCCCTGTGGGAGCTACAGATACGCAGTATTTT. It translates to CASSPVGATDTQYF. The rearrangement joins TRBV28 to TRBJ2-3; possibly TRBD2 for D (5 bases). This CDR3 comprises 14 residues. Trimming took off 6 bases at V and 3 bases at J, with 13 bases between the two ends. Germline V gene data show CDR1 as MDHEN and CDR2 as SYDVKM.

This rearrangement joins TRBV7-3 to TRBJ1-1; weak D call: TRBD1 (6 bases). The CDR3 consists of 14 residues. The V gene's germline CDR1 is SGHTA and CDR2 FQGTGA. Trimming left V 2 bases short and J 5 bases short, with 12 bases between. DNA for the CDR3: TGTGCCAGCAGCTTACAGGGGAGGGGGACTGAAGCTTTCTTT. Its translation is CASSLQGRGTEAFF. Full variable domain (missing parts from reference TRBV7-3 and TRBJ1-1): GAGVSQTPSNKVTEKGKYVELRCDPISGHTALYWYRQSLGQGPEFLIYFQGTGAADDSGLPNDRFFAVRPEGSVSTLKIQRTERGDSAVYLCASSLQGRGTEAFFGQGTRLTVV.

The chain uses TRBV10-2 and TRBJ2-3, with no clear D. V lost 6 bases to trimming and J lost 0 bases, with 4 bases between them. The CDR3 totals 12 residues. CDR1 and CDR2 from the germline V gene are WSHSY and SAAADI. In nucleotides, the CDR3 is TGCGCCAGCAGAACTAGCACAGATACGCAGTATTTT. This codes for CASRTSTDTQYF.

CDR3 protein: CASSWDRRETQYF. The CDR3 DNA is TGTGCCAGCAGTTGGGACAGACGAGAGACCCAGTACTTC. V usage is TRBV7-7 and J usage is TRBJ2-5, with 7 positions matching TRBD1. V gave up 6 bases and J gave up 4 bases; unmatched junction bases: 5. Germline V gene lookup returns CDR1 SSHAT and CDR2 FNYEAQ (reference sequence). The CDR3 consists of 13 residues.

The chain carries TRBV7-3 and TRBJ2-1; TRBD2 matches at 10 bases. CDR1 and CDR2 (germline): SGHTA, FQGTGA. This CDR3 is 14 amino acids long. The ends lost 5 bases at V and 5 bases at J; junction bases unmatched: 3. DNA of the CDR3: TGTGCCAGCAGCACTAGCGGGGCTAACAATGAGCAGTTCTTC. Its translation: CASSTSGANNEQFF.

The chain carries TRBV6-4 and TRBJ2-3; a weak D match, TRBD2 (6 bases). CDR3 length: 14 amino acids. With 3 bases removed from V and 4 bases from J, the gap between germline ends came to 11 bases. The V gene's germline CDR1 is MRHNA and CDR2 SNTAGT. The CDR3 reads CASSEDGGSDTQYF. The CDR3 region has the DNA TGTGCCAGCAGTGAAGACGGGGGATCAGATACGCAGTATTTT.

The gene calls are TRBV4-1 and TRBJ1-4, with D perhaps TRBD1 (5 bases). The germline gives CDR1 MGHRA, CDR2 YSYEKL. CDR3 length: 17 amino acids. Between the trimmed V and J ends, which lost 0 bases and 5 bases, there was a span of 16 bases. The CDR3 protein is CASSQDLYGGTNEKLFF. The DNA for the CDR3 is TGCGCCAGCAGCCAAGATCTGTACGGGGGAACGAATGAAAAACTGTTTTTT.